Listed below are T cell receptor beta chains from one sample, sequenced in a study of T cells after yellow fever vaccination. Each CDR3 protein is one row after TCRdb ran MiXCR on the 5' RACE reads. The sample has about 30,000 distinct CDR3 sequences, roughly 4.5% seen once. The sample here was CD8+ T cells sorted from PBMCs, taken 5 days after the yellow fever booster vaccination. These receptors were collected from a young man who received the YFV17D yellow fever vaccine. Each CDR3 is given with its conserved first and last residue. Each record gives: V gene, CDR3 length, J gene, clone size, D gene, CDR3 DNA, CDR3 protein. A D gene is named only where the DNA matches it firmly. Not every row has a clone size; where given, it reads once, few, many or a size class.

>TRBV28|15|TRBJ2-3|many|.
TGTGCCAGCAGTAAAGGGACGTCAACCACAGATACGCAGTATTTT
CASSKGTSTTDTQYF
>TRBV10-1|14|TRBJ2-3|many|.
TGCGCCAGCAGTCACAAGTCGGGGTGGGATACGCAGTATTTT
CASSHKSGWDTQYF
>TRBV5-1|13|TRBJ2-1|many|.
TGCGCCAGCAGCCCCCCGAGGGGCAATGAGCAGTTCTTC
CASSPPRGNEQFF
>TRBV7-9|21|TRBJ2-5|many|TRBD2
TGTGCCAGCAGCTTAGTAGGACCCCGACTAGCGGGAGAGGGCCTCCAAGAGACCCAGTACTTC
CASSLVGPRLAGEGLQETQYF
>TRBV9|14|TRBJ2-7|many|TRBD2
TGTGCCAGCAGCTCCCGGGGACTAGCGGACGAGCAGTACTTC
CASSSRGLADEQYF
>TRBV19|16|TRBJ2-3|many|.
TGTGCCAGTAGTATTGGGAGTCTAGCCTCGGGGGATACGCAGTATTTT
CASSIGSLASGDTQYF
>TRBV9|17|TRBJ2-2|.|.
TGTGCCAGCAGCGTACGGTTGGCGGGTCCCAACACCGGGGAGCTGTTTTTT
CASSVRLAGPNTGELFF
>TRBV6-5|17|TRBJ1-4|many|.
TGTGCCAGCAGTTACGGACCCCTCAGGACATTGAATGAAAAACTGTTTTTT
CASSYGPLRTLNEKLFF
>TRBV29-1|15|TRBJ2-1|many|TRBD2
TGCAGCGCCAGAGGGACTAGCGGGGCTTCGAATGAGCAGTTCTTC
CSARGTSGASNEQFF
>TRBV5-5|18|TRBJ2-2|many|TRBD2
TGTGCCAGCAGCTCCGGACTAGCGGGAGGCGTTTCCACCGGGGAGCTGTTTTTT
CASSSGLAGGVSTGELFF
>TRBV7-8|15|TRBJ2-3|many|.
TGTGCCAGCAGCCTTGGGTTCAGAGGCACAGATACGCAGTATTTT
CASSLGFRGTDTQYF
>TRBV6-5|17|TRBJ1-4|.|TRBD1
TGTGCCAGCAGTTACGTCAGGGGGGGGACTACTAATGAAAAACTGTTTTTT
CASSYVRGGTTNEKLFF
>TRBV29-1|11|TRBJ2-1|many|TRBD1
TGCAGCGTGGGGACAGGGAGTGAGCAGTTCTTC
CSVGTGSEQFF
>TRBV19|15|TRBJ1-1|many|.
TGTGCCAGTAGTATGCGGGGACACGTGAACACTGAAGCTTTCTTT
CASSMRGHVNTEAFF
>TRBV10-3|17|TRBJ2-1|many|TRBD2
TGTGCCATCAGTGAGGTGGCTAGCGGGAGTTACGATAATGAGCAGTTCTTC
CAISEVASGSYDNEQFF
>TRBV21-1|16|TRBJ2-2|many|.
.
CASSKVGQGNTGELFF
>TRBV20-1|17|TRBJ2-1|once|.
TGCTGTGCCCGACCCCGGGAGCTTATAGGGTCCTACAATGAGCAGTTCTTC
CCARPRELIGSYNEQFF
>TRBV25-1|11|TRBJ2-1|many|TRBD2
TGTGCCAGCAGGCGGGGGAATGAGCAGTTCTTC
CASRRGNEQFF
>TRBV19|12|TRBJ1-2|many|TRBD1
TGTGCCAGTAGTACGGGACAGCTTGGCTACACCTTC
CASSTGQLGYTF
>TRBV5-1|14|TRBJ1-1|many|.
TGCGCCAGCAGCTTCACGGTGACGAACACTGAAGCTTTCTTT
CASSFTVTNTEAFF
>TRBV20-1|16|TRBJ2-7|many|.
TGCAGTGCTAGAGATCAGGGTAGCGTAAGGGTTTACGAGCAGTACTTC
CSARDQGSVRVYEQYF
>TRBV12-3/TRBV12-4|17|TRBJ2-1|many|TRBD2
TGTGCCAGCAGTAACCCCTCCGGGGGGAGCTCCTACAATGAGCAGTTCTTC
CASSNPSGGSSYNEQFF
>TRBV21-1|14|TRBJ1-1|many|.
TGTGCCAGCAGCAAAGGGGGGGCAAACACTGAAGCTTTCTTT
CASSKGGANTEAFF
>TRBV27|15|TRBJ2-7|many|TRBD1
TGTGCCAGCAGTTTAAAAGGGGGCGAGTCCTACGAGCAGTACTTC
CASSLKGGESYEQYF
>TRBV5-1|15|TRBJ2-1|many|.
TGCGCCAGCAGCTTGGAACAGGTTTTTAACAATGAGCAGTTCTTC
CASSLEQVFNNEQFF
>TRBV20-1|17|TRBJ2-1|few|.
TGCAGTGCCCGACCCCGGGAGCTTATAGGGTCCTACAATGAGCAGTTCTTC
CSARPRELIGSYNEQFF
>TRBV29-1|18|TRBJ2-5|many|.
TGCAGCGTTGAAGATTGGGGGAAAAGTGGGCCTAATCAAGAGACCCAGTACTTC
CSVEDWGKSGPNQETQYF
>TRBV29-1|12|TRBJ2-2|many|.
TGCAGCGCCCCGAGTCCGTCCGGGGAGCTGTTTTTT
CSAPSPSGELFF
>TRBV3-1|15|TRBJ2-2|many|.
TGTGCCAGCAGCCAATTAGGACTTTCCACCGGGGAGCTGTTTTTT
CASSQLGLSTGELFF
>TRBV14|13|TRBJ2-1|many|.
TGTGCCAGCAACCAGGACTTCGGGGGTGAGCAGTTCTTC
CASNQDFGGEQFF
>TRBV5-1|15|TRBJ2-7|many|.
TGCGCCAGCAGCTTTAATTTCGGCAGTTCCTACGAGCAGTACTTC
CASSFNFGSSYEQYF
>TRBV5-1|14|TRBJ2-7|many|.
TGCGCCAGCAGCTTGTCGGGGGGCCCCTACGAGCAGTACTTC
CASSLSGGPYEQYF
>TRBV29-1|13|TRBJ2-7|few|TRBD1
TGCAGCGTGACAGGGGGGGAATCCTACGAGCAGTACTTC
CSVTGGESYEQYF
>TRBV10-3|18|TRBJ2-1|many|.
TGTGCCATCAGTGATACTTCGGGCTCAGAGGCCCTTTACAATGAGCAGTTCTTC
CAISDTSGSEALYNEQFF
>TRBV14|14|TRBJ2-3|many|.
TGTGCCAGCAGCCAAGTGGCGGGCGGGGATACGCAGTATTTT
CASSQVAGGDTQYF
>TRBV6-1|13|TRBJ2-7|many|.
TGTGCCAGCAGACCGGGACACCTCTACGAGCAGTACTTC
CASRPGHLYEQYF
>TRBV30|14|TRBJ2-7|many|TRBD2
TGTGCCTGGAGTGTCTCTAGCGGATCCTACGAGCAGTACTTC
CAWSVSSGSYEQYF
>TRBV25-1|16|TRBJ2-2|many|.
TGTGCCAGAGTTCACCTGAGGACCTCTGACACCGGGGAGCTGTTTTTT
CARVHLRTSDTGELFF
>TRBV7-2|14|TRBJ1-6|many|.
TGTGCCAGCAGCGGGACCTTGCTTAATTCACCCCTCCACTTT
CASSGTLLNSPLHF
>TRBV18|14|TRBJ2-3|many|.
TGTGCCAGCTCACCACCGGACTCTATCGATACGCAGTATTTT
CASSPPDSIDTQYF
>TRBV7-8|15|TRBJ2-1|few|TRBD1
TGTGCCAGCAGCCGAGGGACAGACTCCTACAATGAGCAGTTCTTC
CASSRGTDSYNEQFF
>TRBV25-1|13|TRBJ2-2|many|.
TGTGCCAGCAGTGAAATGAACACCGGGGAGCTGTTTTTT
CASSEMNTGELFF
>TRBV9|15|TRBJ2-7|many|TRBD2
TGTGCCAGCAGCGTCTCGGGAGGGCCACTCCACGAGCAGTACTTC
CASSVSGGPLHEQYF
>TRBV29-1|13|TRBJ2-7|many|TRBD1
TGCAGCGTTCTGTCGACAGGGACGTACGAGCAGTACTTC
CSVLSTGTYEQYF
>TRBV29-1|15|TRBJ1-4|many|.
TGCAGCGTTGAATCTGACAATCCGGGATACGAAAAACTGTTTTTT
CSVESDNPGYEKLFF
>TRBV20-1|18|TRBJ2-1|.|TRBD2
TGCAGTGCTGGGGAGACTAGCGGGACTATGGGGGCGTACAATGAGCAGTTCTTC
CSAGETSGTMGAYNEQFF
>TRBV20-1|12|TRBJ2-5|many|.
TGCAGTGCTAGAGAGGCTCAAGAGACCCAGTACTTC
CSAREAQETQYF
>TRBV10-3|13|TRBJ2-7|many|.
TGTGCCATCAGTGAGATGGCCAGCTACGAGCAGTACTTC
CAISEMASYEQYF
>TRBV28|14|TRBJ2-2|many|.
TGTGCCAGCAGTTTCGGATCGGGGACCGGGGAGCTGTTTTTT
CASSFGSGTGELFF
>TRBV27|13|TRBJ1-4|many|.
TGTGCCAGCAGTGCCCTGGGGGTTGAAAAACTGTTTTTT
CASSALGVEKLFF
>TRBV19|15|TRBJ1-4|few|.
TGTGCCAGTAGTATCTCCCCCGCGAAGGCTGAAAAACTGTTTTTT
CASSISPAKAEKLFF
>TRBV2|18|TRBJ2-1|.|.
TGTACCAGCTGTCCTCCTCAGGCTAGTTCGCACCCGGACTATGAGCAGTTCTTC
CTSCPPQASSHPDYEQFF
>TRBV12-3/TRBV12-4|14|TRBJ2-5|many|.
TGTGCCAGCAGGGGACCGGGAAGACAAGAGACCCAGTACTTC
CASRGPGRQETQYF
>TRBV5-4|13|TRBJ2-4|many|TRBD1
TGTGCCAGCAGCTTAGGACAGGGAAACATTCAGTACTTC
CASSLGQGNIQYF
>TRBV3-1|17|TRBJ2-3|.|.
TGTGCCTCCTGCGAACCGGGAGCGGGCCCGAGCACAGATACGCAGTATTTT
CASCEPGAGPSTDTQYF
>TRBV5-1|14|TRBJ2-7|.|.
TGCGCCAGCAGCTTTGACTTTGGGGAGTACGAGCAGTACTTC
CASSFDFGEYEQYF
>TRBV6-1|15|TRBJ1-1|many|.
TGTGCCAGCAGTAAGACTGGGGGGATGAACACTGAAGCTTTCTTT
CASSKTGGMNTEAFF